The clone carrying this T cell receptor (beta chain) was seen just once. Repertoires were generated with immunoSEQ multiplex PCR, while TCRdb's copy carries only in-frame clones and drops some. The sample has roughly 250,000 clones, 70% to 90% seen once. This record belongs to a study of blood T cell repertoires in COVID-19. About the research overall: Sample material is recorded as cDNA or gDNA derived from T cells, B-cell-depleted T cells, or PBMCs.

The CDR3 is 14 amino acids. V lost 8 bases and J lost 0; bases outside the gene matches: 6. Germline assignment: CDR1 SEHNR and CDR2 FQNEAQ (reference sequence). The chain recombines TRBV7-9 with TRBJ2-7; 8 bases agree with TRBD1. Specimen: peripheral blood. The sequence derives from a woman in her thirties or forties who had recovered from COVID-19. CDR3 residues: CASVPGTGSYEQYF. As DNA, the CDR3 is TGTGCCAGCGTGCCGGGGACAGGCTCCTACGAGCAGTACTTC. The entire variable domain, with the rest obtained from reference TRBV7-9 and TRBJ2-7, is as follows: DTGVSQNPRHKITKRGQNVTFRCDPISEHNRLYWYRQTLGQGPEFLTYFQNEAQLEKSRLLSDRFSAERPKGSFSTLEIQRTEQGDSAMYLCASVPGTGSYEQYFGPGTRLTVT.